This T cell receptor beta chain was retrieved from a study of OX40 agonist ivuxolimab in advanced cancers. Regarding the complete study: Ivuxolimab was an agonistic, fully human IgG2 monoclonal antibody directed against OX40 (CD134), a costimulatory receptor. Partial responses occurred in three dose-escalation patients, of whom one had hepatocellular carcinoma and two had cutaneous melanoma. The point of sequencing TCRbeta in the periphery was to test whether ivuxolimab changed TCR sequence diversity and drove clonal T-cell expansion. Intravenous ivuxolimab was administered to patients every 2 weeks at six dose levels: 0.01, 0.1, 0.3, 1.5, 3 and 10 mg/kg. Of the roughly 54 patients in dose escalation, 19 had hepatocellular carcinoma, some 15 had melanoma, 9 had renal cell carcinoma and 9 had head and neck cancer. Prior anti-PD-1, anti-PD-L1 or anti-CTLA-4 therapy was permitted, and checkpoint inhibitors had been received by about two fifths of dose-escalation patients. In the dose-escalation cohort, 82.7% of patients were male, and the mean age was approximately 64 years, with a range of about 23 to 90. The paper covers the monotherapy dose-escalation part of the phase I ivuxolimab trial, which included N = 52 patients.

Patients with autoimmune disease history or receiving systemic immunosuppression were excluded from the trial. Peripheral blood for TCR sequencing was collected from all dose cohorts at baseline, on cycle 4 day 1, and on cycle 7 day 1. Samples were obtained from an open-label, multicenter, first-in-human phase I dose-escalation trial of ivuxolimab. Adults with locally advanced or metastatic melanoma, renal cell carcinoma, hepatocellular carcinoma or head and neck squamous cell carcinoma were enrolled in the trial. Before TCR sequencing, CD4+ and CD8+ T cells were separately sorted from peripheral blood. Worth noting for this clone: The antigen this receptor binds is unknown. No base quality values were provided; no much bigger clone lies one nucleotide off. Other DNA sequences in this specimen translate into the identical CDR3.

To sequence the TCRbeta CDR3 region, genomic DNA was isolated from the sorted cells. TCRbeta CDR3 regions were sequenced using the immunoSEQ Assay. The clones in this table, taken by TCRdb from immuneACCESS, are in-frame only. Not every clone is retained; where verified, under half of the shortfall comes from an unresolved V gene, and the cause of the rest is unknown. In this sample the table shows 71,000 or so clones, about 94% of which occur a single time. Around 5.9% of the sample goes to the ten largest clones. Results the study describes overall, beyond this receptor: At doses of 0.1 to 3.0 mg/kg, clonal expansion of both CD4+ and CD8+ T cells in blood was seen between baseline and week 6. After ivuxolimab, CD8+ T cells had more expanded clones than CD4+ T cells on average. Antigen specificity was not determined for the clonally expanded peripheral T cells. In the 0.1-3.0 mg/kg groups, partial responders were among the patients with the lowest normalized peripheral clonal expansion, particularly in CD8+ T cells. Low levels of normalized T-cell clonal expansion were also seen in some patients who did not respond.

The trim is 3 bases for V and 4 bases for J, with a gap of 7 bases between the germline ends. Looking up the germline V gene yields CDR1 SGHAT and CDR2 FQNNGV. From the cysteine through the phenylalanine, the CDR3 covers 12 amino acids. Of the read, only the CDR3 DNA is kept; its 36 bases are in frame from base 1. Recombination linked TRBV11-2 to TRBJ2-7; TRBD2 might be the D gene, on 5 matching bases. This receptor was obtained from an adult with an advanced solid tumor such as melanoma, head and neck, liver or kidney cancer. Sequences were derived from CD4+ or CD8+ T cells sorted from blood, sampled in a trial of the OX40 agonist ivuxolimab. The CDR3 corresponds to CASSFPGYEQYF. The DNA is as follows: TGTGCCAGCAGCTTTCCGGGGTACGAGCAGTACTTC.